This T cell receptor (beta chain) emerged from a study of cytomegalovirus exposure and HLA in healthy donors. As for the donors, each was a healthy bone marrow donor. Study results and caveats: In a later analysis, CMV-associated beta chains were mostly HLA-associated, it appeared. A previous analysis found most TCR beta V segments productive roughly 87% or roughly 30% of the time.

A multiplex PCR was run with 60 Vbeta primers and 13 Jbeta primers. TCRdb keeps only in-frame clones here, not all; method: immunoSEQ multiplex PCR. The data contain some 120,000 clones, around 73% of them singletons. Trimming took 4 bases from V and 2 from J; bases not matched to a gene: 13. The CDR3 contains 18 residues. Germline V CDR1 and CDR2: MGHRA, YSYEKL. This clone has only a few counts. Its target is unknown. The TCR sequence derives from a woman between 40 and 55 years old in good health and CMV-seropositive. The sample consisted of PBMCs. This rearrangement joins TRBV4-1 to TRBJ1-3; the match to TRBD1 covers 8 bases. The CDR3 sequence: CASSLGGWDRKAGNTIYF. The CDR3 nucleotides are TGCGCCAGCAGCCTGGGAGGGTGGGACAGGAAGGCTGGAAACACCATATATTTT.